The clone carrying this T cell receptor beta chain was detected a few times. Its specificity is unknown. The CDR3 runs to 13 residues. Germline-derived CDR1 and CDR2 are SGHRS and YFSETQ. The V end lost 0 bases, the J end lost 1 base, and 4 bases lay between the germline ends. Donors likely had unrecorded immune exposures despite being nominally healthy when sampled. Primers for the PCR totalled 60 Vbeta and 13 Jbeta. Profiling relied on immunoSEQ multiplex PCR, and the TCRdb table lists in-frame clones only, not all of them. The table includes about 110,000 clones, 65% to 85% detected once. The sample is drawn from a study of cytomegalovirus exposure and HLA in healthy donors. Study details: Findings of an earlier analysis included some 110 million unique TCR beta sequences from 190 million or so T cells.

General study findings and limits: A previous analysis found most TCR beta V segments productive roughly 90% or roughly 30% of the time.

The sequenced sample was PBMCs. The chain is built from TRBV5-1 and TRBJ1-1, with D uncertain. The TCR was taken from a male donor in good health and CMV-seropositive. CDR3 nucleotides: TGCGCCAGCAGCTTGGTATCGAACACTGAAGCTTTCTTT. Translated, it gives CASSLVSNTEAFF.